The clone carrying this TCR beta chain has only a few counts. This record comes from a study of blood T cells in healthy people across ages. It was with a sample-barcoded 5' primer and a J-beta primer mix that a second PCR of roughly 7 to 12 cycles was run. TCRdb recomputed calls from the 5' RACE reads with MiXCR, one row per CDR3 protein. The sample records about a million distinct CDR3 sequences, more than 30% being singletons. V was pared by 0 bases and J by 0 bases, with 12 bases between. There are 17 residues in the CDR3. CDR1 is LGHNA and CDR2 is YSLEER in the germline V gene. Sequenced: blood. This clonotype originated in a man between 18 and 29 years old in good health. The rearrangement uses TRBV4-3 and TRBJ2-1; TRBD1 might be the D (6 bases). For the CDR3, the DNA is TGCGCCAGCAGCCAAGAAGGGGGTCAAAGCTCCTACAATGAGCAGTTCTTC. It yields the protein CASSQEGGQSSYNEQFF.